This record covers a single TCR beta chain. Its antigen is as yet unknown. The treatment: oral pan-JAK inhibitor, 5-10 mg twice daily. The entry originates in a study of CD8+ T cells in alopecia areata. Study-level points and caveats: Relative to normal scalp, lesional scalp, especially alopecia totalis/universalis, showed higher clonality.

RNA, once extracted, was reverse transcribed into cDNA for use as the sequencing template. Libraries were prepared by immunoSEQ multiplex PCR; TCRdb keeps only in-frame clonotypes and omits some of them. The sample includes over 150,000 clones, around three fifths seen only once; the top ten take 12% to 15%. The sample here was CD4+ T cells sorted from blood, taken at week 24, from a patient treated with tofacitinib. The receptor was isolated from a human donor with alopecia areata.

DNA of the CDR3: TGTGCCAGCAGCGTAACAGGCCGGGAGACCCAGTACTTC. This encodes CASSVTGRETQYF. The gene calls are TRBV9 and TRBJ2-5, with D tentatively TRBD1 (5 bases). This CDR3 contains 13 residues. The germline CDR1 and CDR2 sequences are SGDLS and YYNGEE. Trimming removed 1 base at V and 5 bases at J, with 9 bases between.